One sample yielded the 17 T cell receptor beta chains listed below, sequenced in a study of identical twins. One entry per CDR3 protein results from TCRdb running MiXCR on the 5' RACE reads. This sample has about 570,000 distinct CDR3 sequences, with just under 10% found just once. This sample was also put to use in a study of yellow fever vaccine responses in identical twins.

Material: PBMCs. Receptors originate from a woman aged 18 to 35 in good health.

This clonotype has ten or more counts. CDR3: CASGNPAGISYEQYF. The DNA of the CDR3 is TGTGCCAGCGGTAACCCGGCAGGGATCTCCTACGAGCAGTACTTC. The J gene is TRBJ2-7, the V gene TRBV12-3 or TRBV12-4; the D gene is possibly TRBD1 (5 bases). Deletions cut 8 bases from V and 0 bases from J, with 17 bases between. The CDR3 covers 15 residues.

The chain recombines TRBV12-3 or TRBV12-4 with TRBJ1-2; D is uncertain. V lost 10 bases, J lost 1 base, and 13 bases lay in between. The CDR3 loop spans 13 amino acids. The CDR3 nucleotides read TGTGCCACCTCGGACGGGATTAACTATGGCTACACCTTC. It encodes CATSDGINYGYTF.

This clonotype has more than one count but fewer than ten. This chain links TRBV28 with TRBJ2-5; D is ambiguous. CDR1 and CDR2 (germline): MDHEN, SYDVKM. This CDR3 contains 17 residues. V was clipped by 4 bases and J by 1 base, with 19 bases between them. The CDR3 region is CASSSIPLVQPQETQYF. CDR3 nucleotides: TGTGCCAGCAGTTCTATTCCCCTGGTACAGCCCCAAGAGACCCAGTACTTC.

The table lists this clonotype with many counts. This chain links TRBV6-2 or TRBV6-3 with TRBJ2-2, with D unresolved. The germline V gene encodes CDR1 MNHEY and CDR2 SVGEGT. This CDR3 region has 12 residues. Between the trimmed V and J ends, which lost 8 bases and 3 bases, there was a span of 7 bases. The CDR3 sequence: CASEDDTGELFF. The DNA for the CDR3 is TGTGCCAGCGAGGACGACACCGGGGAGCTGTTTTTT.

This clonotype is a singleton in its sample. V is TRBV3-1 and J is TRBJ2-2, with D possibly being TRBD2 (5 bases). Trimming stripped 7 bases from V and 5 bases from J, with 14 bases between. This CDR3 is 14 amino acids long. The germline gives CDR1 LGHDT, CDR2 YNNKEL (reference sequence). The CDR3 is CASTGPGKTGELFF. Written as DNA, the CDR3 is TGTGCCAGCACCGGACCGGGGAAAACCGGGGAGCTGTTTTTT.

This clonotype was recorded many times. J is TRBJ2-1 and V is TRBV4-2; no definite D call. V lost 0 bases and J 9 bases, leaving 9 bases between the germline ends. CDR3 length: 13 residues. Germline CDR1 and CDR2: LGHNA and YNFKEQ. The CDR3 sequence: CASSQEGGPEQFF. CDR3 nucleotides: TGTGCCAGCAGCCAAGAGGGCGGTCCTGAGCAGTTCTTC.

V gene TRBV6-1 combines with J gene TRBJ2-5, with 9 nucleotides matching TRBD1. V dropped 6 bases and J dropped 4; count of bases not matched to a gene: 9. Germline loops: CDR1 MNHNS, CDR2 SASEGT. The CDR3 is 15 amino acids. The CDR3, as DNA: TGTGCCAGCAGGGGAGGGACAGGGTATGCAGAGACCCAGTACTTC. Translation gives CASRGGTGYAETQYF.

The CDR3 loop is CASSEGQKLYQETQYF. CDR3 in DNA: TGTGCCAGCAGCGAAGGACAGAAACTGTACCAAGAGACCCAGTACTTC. The chain recombines TRBV9 with TRBJ2-5; possibly TRBD1 for D (6 bases). Trimming removed 3 bases from V and 0 bases from J, with 15 bases in between. CDR1 and CDR2 from the germline V gene are SGDLS and YYNGEE. The CDR3 has 16 residues.

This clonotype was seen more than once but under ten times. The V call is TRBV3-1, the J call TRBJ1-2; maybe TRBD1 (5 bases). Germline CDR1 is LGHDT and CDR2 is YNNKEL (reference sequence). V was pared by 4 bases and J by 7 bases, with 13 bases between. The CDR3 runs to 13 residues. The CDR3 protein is CASSRGGVPGYTF. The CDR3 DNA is TGTGCCAGCAGCCGGGGGGGGGTTCCTGGCTACACCTTC.

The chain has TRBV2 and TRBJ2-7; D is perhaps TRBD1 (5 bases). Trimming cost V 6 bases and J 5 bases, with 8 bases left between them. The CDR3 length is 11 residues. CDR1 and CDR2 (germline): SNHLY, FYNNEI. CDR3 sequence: CASRGVHEQYF. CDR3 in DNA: TGTGCCAGCAGAGGGGTCCACGAGCAGTACTTC. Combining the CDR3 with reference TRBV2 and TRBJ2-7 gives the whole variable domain EPEVTQTPSHQVTQMGQEVILRCVPISNHLYFYWYRQILGQKVEFLVSFYNNEISEKSEIFDDQFSVERPDGSNFTLKIRSTKLEDSAMYFCASRGVHEQYFGPGTRLTVT.

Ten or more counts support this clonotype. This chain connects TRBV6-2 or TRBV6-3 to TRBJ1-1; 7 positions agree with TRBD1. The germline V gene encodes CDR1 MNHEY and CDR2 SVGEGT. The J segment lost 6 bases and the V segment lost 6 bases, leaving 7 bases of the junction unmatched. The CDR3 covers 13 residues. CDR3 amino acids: CASRIRQGSEAFF. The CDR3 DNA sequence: TGTGCCAGCAGAATACGACAGGGCTCTGAAGCTTTCTTT.

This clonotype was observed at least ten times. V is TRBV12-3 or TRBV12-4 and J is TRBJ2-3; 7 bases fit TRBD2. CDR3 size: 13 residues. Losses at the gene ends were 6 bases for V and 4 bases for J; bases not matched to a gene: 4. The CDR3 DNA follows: TGTGCCAGCAGCCTGGGGGGGGCAGATACGCAGTATTTT. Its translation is CASSLGGADTQYF.

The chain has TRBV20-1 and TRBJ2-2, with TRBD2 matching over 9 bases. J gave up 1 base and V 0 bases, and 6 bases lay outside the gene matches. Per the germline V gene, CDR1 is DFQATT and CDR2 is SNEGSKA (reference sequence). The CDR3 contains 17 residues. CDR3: CSARDLFSGGNTGELFF. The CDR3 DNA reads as TGCAGTGCTAGAGACCTATTTAGCGGGGGGAACACCGGGGAGCTGTTTTTT.

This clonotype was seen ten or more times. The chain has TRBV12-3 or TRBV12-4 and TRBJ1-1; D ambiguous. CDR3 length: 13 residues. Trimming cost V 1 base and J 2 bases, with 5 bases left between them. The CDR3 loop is CASSLGHNTEAFF. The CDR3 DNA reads TGTGCCAGCAGTTTAGGACACAACACTGAAGCTTTCTTT.

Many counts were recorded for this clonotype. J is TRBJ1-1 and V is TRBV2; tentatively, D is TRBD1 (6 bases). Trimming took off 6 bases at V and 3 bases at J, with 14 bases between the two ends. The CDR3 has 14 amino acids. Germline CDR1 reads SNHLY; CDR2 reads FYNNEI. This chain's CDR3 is CASSRQGRDTEAFF. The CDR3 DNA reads TGTGCCAGCAGCCGCCAGGGGAGGGACACTGAAGCTTTCTTT.

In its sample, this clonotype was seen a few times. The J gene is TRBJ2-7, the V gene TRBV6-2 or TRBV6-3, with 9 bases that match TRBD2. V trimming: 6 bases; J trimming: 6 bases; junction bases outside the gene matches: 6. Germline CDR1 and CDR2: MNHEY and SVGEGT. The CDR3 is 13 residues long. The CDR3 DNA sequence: TGTGCCAGCAGCATGGGACTAGCCGGCGAGCAGTACTTC. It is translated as CASSMGLAGEQYF.

The CDR3 protein is CASSFQLGGGYEQYF. The DNA for the CDR3 is TGTGCCAGCAGCTTCCAGTTAGGGGGGGGGTACGAGCAGTACTTC. The chain employs TRBV7-2 and TRBJ2-7; D is perhaps TRBD2 (7 bases). In germline, CDR1 is SGHTA, CDR2 FQGNSA. CDR3 size: 15 residues. The V gene lost 3 bases and the J gene lost 4 bases, with 16 bases spanning the gap.